The clone carrying this TCR beta chain was recorded a few times. What it recognizes is unknown. A single record per CDR3 protein comes from TCRdb applying MiXCR to the 5' RACE reads. The repertoire holds around 200,000 distinct CDR3 sequences, with about a fifth as singletons. These data come from a study of T-cell memory formation after mild COVID-19. Study-level findings and limits: Pre-infection memory contained some responding clones, which suggested that cross-reactive memory had joined.

The CDR3 is 15 amino acids. Germline V gene data show CDR1 as SEHNR and CDR2 as FQNEAQ (reference sequence). With 4 bases removed from V and 0 bases from J, the gap between germline ends came to 10 bases. The chain links TRBV7-9 to TRBJ1-3; D unresolved. This clonotype originated in a man aged 18 to 29 who had mild COVID-19 (a few samples of this study predate the infection). Cell type and time point are not known. Sequenced material: PBMCs or a T cell subset sorted from them (not recorded which). This CDR3 is CASSSQISSGNTIYF. Here the CDR3 DNA reads TGTGCCAGCAGCTCTCAGATAAGCTCTGGAAACACCATATATTTT.